The 31 T cell receptor beta chains below all came from one sample that was sequenced in a study of T-cell memory formation after mild COVID-19. TCRdb reprocessed the 5' RACE reads via MiXCR and lists one record per CDR3 protein. The sample consists of some 600,000 distinct CDR3 sequences, 15% to 20% of them appearing once. Sequenced input: PBMCs or a T cell subset sorted from them (not recorded which). The receptors derive from an adult woman who had mild COVID-19 (a few samples of this study predate the infection). Cell type and time point are not known.

The rearrangement links TRBV24-1 to TRBJ2-7; 7 nucleotides align to TRBD1. V shed 4 bases, J shed 5 bases, and the junction held 4 bases outside the gene matches. Germline CDR1 and CDR2: KGHDR and SFDVKD. The CDR3 has 13 amino acids. The CDR3 DNA reads as TGTGCCACCAGTGACTCTGACAGGGACGAGCAGTACTTC. This translates into CATSDSDRDEQYF.

The chain uses TRBV13 and TRBJ2-1; 12 nucleotides line up with TRBD2. This CDR3 has 16 amino acids. From germline, CDR1 is PRHDT and CDR2 FYEKMQ (reference sequence). V shed 5 bases and J 8 bases; nucleotides not matched to a gene: 10. CDR3 residues: CASSLRLAGVSDEQFF. DNA of the CDR3: TGTGCCAGCAGCCTCCGACTAGCGGGAGTGTCTGATGAGCAGTTCTTC.

This sequence joins TRBV6-5 and TRBJ1-2; maybe TRBD1 (6 bases). The CDR3 has 15 amino acids. Germline CDR1 and CDR2: MNHEY and SVGAGI. The V end lost 6 bases, the J end lost 0 bases, and 14 bases lay between the germline ends. CDR3: CASSLDRATNYGYTF. The CDR3 nucleotides read TGTGCCAGCAGCCTGGACAGAGCCACTAACTATGGCTACACCTTC.

This clonotype was counted between two and nine times. In DNA form, the CDR3 reads TGCAGCGTCGTGACAGGGCCCTCTGGAAACACCATATATTTT. It codes for CSVVTGPSGNTIYF. The chain has TRBV29-1 and TRBJ1-3, with 7 positions matching TRBD1. V trimming: 6 bases; J trimming: 0 bases; junction bases outside the gene matches: 5. The CDR3 is 14 residues long. Germline-derived CDR1 and CDR2 are SQVTM and ANQGSEA.

This clonotype occurred a few times. The V gene is TRBV11-2, the J gene TRBJ2-3; 9 positions agree with TRBD1. The V and J ends lost 5 bases and 6 bases, in that order; junction bases with no gene match: 12. CDR3 length equals 16 residues. Looked up from germline, CDR1 is SGHAT and CDR2 is FQNNGV. The CDR3 spells CASSRTDRGVADTQYF. In DNA, the CDR3 is TGTGCCAGCAGCCGTACGGACAGGGGAGTCGCGGATACGCAGTATTTT.

The chain links TRBV5-4 to TRBJ1-1, with 7 bases matching TRBD1. CDR1 and CDR2 (germline): SGHNT, YYREEE (reference sequence). The CDR3 contains 14 residues. The J segment lost 1 base and the V segment lost 4 bases, leaving 4 bases of the junction unmatched. CDR3 bases: TGTGCCAGCAGCACGAGGGGGCCGAACACTGAAGCTTTCTTT. Its translation is CASSTRGPNTEAFF.

V is TRBV3-1 and J is TRBJ1-2; D is perhaps TRBD1 (6 bases). V shed 6 bases and J shed 4 bases, with 12 bases lying between them. Germline CDR1 LGHDT, CDR2 YNNKEL (reference sequence). The CDR3 runs to 13 residues. CDR3 nucleotides: TGTGCCAGCAGTCAGGGGCGATCCTATGGCTACACCTTC. Its translation is CASSQGRSYGYTF.

The chain employs TRBV11-3 and TRBJ2-7, with no clear D. The V gene's germline CDR1 is SGHNT and CDR2 YENEEA. V shed 0 bases and J shed 0 bases, with 9 bases lying between them. The CDR3 has 15 residues. The CDR3 region is CASSLDRPSSYEQYF. In DNA, the CDR3 is TGTGCCAGCAGCTTAGACAGGCCAAGCTCCTACGAGCAGTACTTC.

About this clonotype itself: One junction end does not reproduce the germline sequence, and a read error may be involved. In DNA, the CDR3 is TGTGACAGCAGCCCCGTAAGGAGGGACAATGAGCAGTTCTTC. This sequence encodes CDSSPVRRDNEQFF. The chain uses TRBV5-5 and TRBJ2-1, with TRBD2 as a possible D gene (6 bases). The CDR3 has 14 residues. The germline CDR1 and CDR2 sequences are SGHKS and YYEKEE (reference sequence).

The chain uses TRBV6-5 and TRBJ1-2; TRBD1 might be the D (6 bases). CDR3 length equals 13 residues. Looked up from germline, CDR1 is MNHEY and CDR2 is SVGAGI. V lost 4 bases and J lost 6, with 12 bases in between. The CDR3 sequence: CASSFGGHHGYTF. The CDR3 bases are TGTGCCAGCAGTTTTGGGGGACATCATGGCTACACCTTC.

This chain uses TRBV6-2 or TRBV6-3 with TRBJ2-5; 7 positions match TRBD2. This CDR3 has 15 residues. The trim removed 6 bases at V and 5 bases at J, leaving 12 bases unmatched. Germline lookup yields CDR1 MNHEY and CDR2 SVGEGT. The CDR3 here is CASSSLAGEGETQYF. The CDR3 DNA follows: TGTGCCAGCAGCTCTCTCGCGGGAGAAGGGGAGACCCAGTACTTC.

In its sample, this clonotype was seen a few times. The rearrangement uses TRBV7-9 and TRBJ2-7; 8 bases are a match to TRBD1. The junction had 11 bases not matched to a gene; V was cut back by 3 bases and J by 4 bases. This CDR3 is 16 amino acids long. The germline CDR1 and CDR2 sequences are SEHNR and FQNEAQ (reference sequence). For the CDR3, the DNA is TGTGCCAGCAGCTTGACCGGACAGGGACCCTCGTACGAGCAGTACTTC. Amino acids: CASSLTGQGPSYEQYF.

This chain links TRBV9 with TRBJ1-2, with 11 nucleotides matching TRBD1. The CDR3 contains 17 residues. The junction had 10 bases not matched to a gene; V was cut back by 0 bases and J by 6 bases. Germline V gene sequence: CDR1 SGDLS, CDR2 YYNGEE. The CDR3 DNA follows: TGTGCCAGCAGCGTAGACTTGGGACAGGGGGACCTGGATGGCTACACCTTC. Residues: CASSVDLGQGDLDGYTF.

A few counts support this clonotype. The chain links TRBV28 to TRBJ1-2; D ambiguous. V dropped 6 bases and J dropped 1 base, with 12 bases sitting between them. The CDR3 has 14 amino acids. From germline, CDR1 is MDHEN and CDR2 SYDVKM. CDR3 loop: CASSKSVDNYGYTF. CDR3 in DNA: TGTGCCAGCAGCAAATCGGTTGATAACTATGGCTACACCTTC.

This clonotype was seen only a few times. The chain is built from TRBV28 and TRBJ2-2; possibly TRBD1 for D (5 bases). The CDR3 covers 14 residues. Trimming removed 3 bases from V and 4 bases from J, with 9 bases in between. Germline CDR1 is MDHEN and CDR2 is SYDVKM. The CDR3 is CASSFKGATGELFF. CDR3 DNA sequence: TGTGCCAGCAGTTTTAAAGGGGCCACCGGGGAGCTGTTTTTT.

The chain couples TRBV29-1 to TRBJ2-7; 9 bases map to TRBD2. Trimming cost V 5 bases and J 5 bases; bases outside gene matches: 13. CDR1 is SQVTM, CDR2 ANQGSEA, per germline. This CDR3 contains 15 residues. This CDR3 is CSVCIAGGAEDEQYF. CDR3 sequence (DNA): TGCAGCGTTTGTATTGCGGGAGGGGCAGAGGACGAGCAGTACTTC.

This clonotype occurred many times. The chain is built from TRBV7-9 and TRBJ2-3; possible D gene TRBD1, 5 bases. V lost 2 bases and J 4 bases, leaving 7 bases between the germline ends. The CDR3 contains 13 residues. The germline V gene encodes CDR1 SEHNR and CDR2 FQNEAQ (reference sequence). CDR3 DNA sequence: TGTGCCAGCAGCTTAATAGGGGCAGATACGCAGTATTTT. Its translation is CASSLIGADTQYF.

The rearrangement joins TRBV29-1 to TRBJ1-2; D possibly corresponds to TRBD1 (5 bases). This CDR3 region has 12 residues. Germline lookup yields CDR1 SQVTM and CDR2 ANQGSEA. V gave up 6 bases and J gave up 4 bases, with 12 bases separating them. CDR3 region: CSVIGTSYGYTF. CDR3 nucleotides: TGCAGCGTCATCGGGACTTCCTATGGCTACACCTTC.

This clonotype has more than one count but fewer than ten. This rearrangement joins TRBV7-3 to TRBJ2-6; TRBD1 aligns across 7 bases. Germline CDR1 reads SGHTA; CDR2 reads FQGTGA. The CDR3 contains 17 residues. Losses at the gene ends were 6 bases for V and 0 bases for J; bases not matched to a gene: 8. CDR3 sequence: CASSWQGVSSGANVLTF. In DNA, the CDR3 is TGTGCCAGCAGTTGGCAGGGGGTATCCTCTGGGGCCAACGTCCTGACTTTC. The full variable domain, in which reference TRBV7-3 and TRBJ2-6 provide the parts outside the CDR3, is GAGVSQTPSNKVTEKGKYVELRCDPISGHTALYWYRQSLGQGPEFLIYFQGTGAADDSGLPNDRFFAVRPEGSVSTLKIQRTERGDSAVYLCASSWQGVSSGANVLTFGAGSRLTVL.

This chain uses TRBV11-1 with TRBJ2-7; possible D gene TRBD2, 6 bases. Deletions cut 2 bases from V and 3 bases from J, with 14 bases between. Looked up from germline, CDR1 is SGHAT and CDR2 is FQDESV (reference sequence). This CDR3 is 15 amino acids long. The CDR3 loop is CASSLSTSSLYEQYF. In DNA form, the CDR3 reads TGTGCCAGCAGCTTATCCACTAGCTCCCTCTACGAGCAGTACTTC.

This sequence joins TRBV5-8 and TRBJ1-4; no clear D. Deletions cut 0 bases from V and 4 bases from J, with 16 bases between. This CDR3 is 17 amino acids long. Germline V gene sequence: CDR1 SGHTS, CDR2 YDEGEE. Written as DNA, the CDR3 is TGTGCCAGCAGCTTGGAATTTGGTGCGGTCCATAATGAAAAACTGTTTTTT. As protein: CASSLEFGAVHNEKLFF. Full variable domain (rest looked up from reference TRBV5-8 and TRBJ1-4): EAGVTQSPTHLIKTRGQQATLRCSPISGHTSVYWYQQALGLGLQFLLWYDEGEERNRGNFPPRFSGRQFPNYSSELNVNALELEDSALYLCASSLEFGAVHNEKLFFGSGTQLSVL.

This clonotype was recorded a few times. The chain has TRBV3-1 and TRBJ2-5; the match to TRBD2 covers 14 bases. Germline V gives CDR1 LGHDT, CDR2 YNNKEL (reference sequence). The CDR3 covers 16 residues. J was trimmed by 6 bases and V by 6 bases; bases with no gene match: 9. The CDR3 sequence: CASRPTSGRAEQTQYF. The CDR3 bases are TGTGCCAGCAGGCCGACTAGCGGGAGGGCCGAACAGACCCAGTACTTC.

The chain uses TRBV7-2 and TRBJ1-1; a weak D match, TRBD1 (6 bases). Germline CDR1 is SGHTA and CDR2 is FQGNSA. The CDR3 runs 12 residues. Trimming stripped 3 bases from V and 10 bases from J, with 12 bases between. The CDR3 protein is CASSFTGGLAFF. In DNA form, the CDR3 reads TGTGCCAGCAGCTTTACGGGGGGCTTAGCTTTCTTT. Full variable domain (outside the CDR3, taken from reference TRBV7-2 and TRBJ1-1): GAGVSQSPSNKVTEKGKDVELRCDPISGHTALYWYRQSLGQGLEFLIYFQGNSAPDKSGLPSDRFSAERTGGSVSTLTIQRTQQEDSAVYLCASSFTGGLAFFGQGTRLTVV.

V usage is TRBV7-6 and J usage is TRBJ2-7; 7 positions agree with TRBD2. The V segment lost 1 base and the J segment 6 bases; nucleotides outside the gene matches: 12. Germline V lookup: CDR1 SGHVS, CDR2 FNYEAQ. This CDR3 region has 16 residues. The CDR3 loop reads CASSLDVAGDFAEQYF. CDR3 in DNA: TGTGCCAGCAGCTTAGACGTCGCGGGAGACTTCGCCGAGCAGTACTTC. Filled out from reference TRBV7-6 and TRBJ2-7, the complete variable domain reads GAGVSQSPRYKVTKRGQDVALRCDPISGHVSLYWYRQALGQGPEFLTYFNYEAQQDKSGLPNDRFSAERPEGSISTLTIQRTEQRDSAMYRCASSLDVAGDFAEQYFGPGTRLTVT.

This chain connects TRBV10-3 to TRBJ1-1; D is perhaps TRBD1 (6 bases). This CDR3 is built from 15 residues. Germline values: CDR1 ENHRY, CDR2 SYGVKD. Deletions cut 4 bases from V and 0 bases from J, with 12 bases between. CDR3 sequence reads: CAISADSHMNTEAFF. The CDR3 region has the DNA TGTGCCATCAGTGCGGACAGCCACATGAACACTGAAGCTTTCTTT.

The rearrangement links TRBV3-1 to TRBJ1-2, with D unresolved. V was pared by 1 base and J by 4 bases, with 13 bases between. The CDR3 has 15 amino acids. Germline V lookup: CDR1 LGHDT, CDR2 YNNKEL (reference sequence). For the CDR3, the DNA is TGTGCCAGCAGCCAAGCCGCGGAGAGCGCCTATGGCTACACCTTC. As protein: CASSQAAESAYGYTF.

The chain combines TRBV2 with TRBJ1-6; TRBD1 is a possible D gene (5 bases). The CDR3 is 15 amino acids. The germline V gene encodes CDR1 SNHLY and CDR2 FYNNEI. Trimming pared 7 bases from V and 8 bases from J, leaving 18 bases between. This CDR3 is CASNREGRFDSPLHF. The CDR3 nucleotides are TGTGCCAGCAATCGGGAGGGGAGATTCGATTCACCCCTCCACTTT.

This clonotype came up a few times. The J gene is TRBJ2-1, the V gene TRBV6-5; TRBD2 aligns across 11 bases. V dropped 7 bases and J dropped 6; count of bases not matched to a gene: 14. The germline CDR1 and CDR2 sequences are MNHEY and SVGAGI. This CDR3 comprises 17 residues. CDR3: CASNKPGLAEFFNEQFF. The CDR3 DNA reads TGTGCCAGCAATAAACCGGGACTAGCGGAATTCTTCAATGAGCAGTTCTTC.

The sample holds a few counts of this clonotype. The chain joins TRBV7-6 to TRBJ2-1; 8 nucleotides match TRBD2. V dropped 7 bases and J dropped 4; count of bases not matched to a gene: 18. Germline CDR1 is SGHVS and CDR2 is FNYEAQ. The CDR3 is 18 residues long. The CDR3: CASTLYPGLDQGYNEQFF. CDR3 bases: TGTGCCAGCACCCTCTACCCGGGACTAGATCAGGGATACAATGAGCAGTTCTTC.

V and J are TRBV30 and TRBJ2-1, with a tentative D call TRBD2 (5 bases). The V end was cut by 3 bases, the J end by 6 bases, with 15 bases between. This CDR3 comprises 14 residues. CDR1 is GTSNPN, CDR2 SVGIG, per germline (reference sequence). Here the CDR3 DNA reads TGTGCCTGGAGCGACTGGGGTCGGGGCAATGAGCAGTTCTTC. It specifies CAWSDWGRGNEQFF.

Only a few counts were recorded for this clonotype. This chain's CDR3 is CASSSTGLGIQYF. The CDR3 DNA is TGTGCCAGCAGTTCGACAGGGTTAGGCATTCAGTACTTC. The chain couples TRBV12-3 or TRBV12-4 to TRBJ2-4; 7 bases align to TRBD1. This CDR3 spans 13 amino acids. V was clipped by 4 bases and J by 9 bases; unmatched bases: 6.